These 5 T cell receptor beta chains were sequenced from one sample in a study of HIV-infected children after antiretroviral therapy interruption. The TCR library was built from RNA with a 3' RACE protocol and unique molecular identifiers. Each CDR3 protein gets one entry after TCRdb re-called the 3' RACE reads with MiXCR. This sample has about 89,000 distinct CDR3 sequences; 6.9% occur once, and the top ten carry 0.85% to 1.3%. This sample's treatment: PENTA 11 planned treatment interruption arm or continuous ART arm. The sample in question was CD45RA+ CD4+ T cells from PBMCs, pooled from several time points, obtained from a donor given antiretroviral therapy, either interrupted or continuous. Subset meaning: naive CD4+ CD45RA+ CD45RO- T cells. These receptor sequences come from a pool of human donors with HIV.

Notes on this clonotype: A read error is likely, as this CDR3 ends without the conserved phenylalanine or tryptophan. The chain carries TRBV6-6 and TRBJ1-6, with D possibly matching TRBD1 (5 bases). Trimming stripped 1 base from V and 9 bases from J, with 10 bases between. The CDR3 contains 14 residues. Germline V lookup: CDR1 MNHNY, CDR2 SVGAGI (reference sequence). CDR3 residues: CASSYLAGTSPLHL. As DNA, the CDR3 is TGTGCCAGCAGTTACTTGGCAGGGACTTCACCCCTCCACCTT.

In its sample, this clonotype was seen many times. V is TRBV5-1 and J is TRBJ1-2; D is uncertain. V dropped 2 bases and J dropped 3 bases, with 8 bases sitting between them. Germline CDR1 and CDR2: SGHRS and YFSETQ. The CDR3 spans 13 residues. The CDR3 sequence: CASSFDLDYGYTF. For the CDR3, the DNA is TGCGCCAGCAGCTTCGACCTGGACTATGGCTACACCTTC.

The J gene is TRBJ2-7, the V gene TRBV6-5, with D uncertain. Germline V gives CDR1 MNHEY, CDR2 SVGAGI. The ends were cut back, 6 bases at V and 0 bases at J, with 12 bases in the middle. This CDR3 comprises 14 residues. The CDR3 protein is CASSPDLSSYEQYF. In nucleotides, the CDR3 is TGTGCCAGCAGCCCGGACCTGAGCTCCTACGAGCAGTACTTC.

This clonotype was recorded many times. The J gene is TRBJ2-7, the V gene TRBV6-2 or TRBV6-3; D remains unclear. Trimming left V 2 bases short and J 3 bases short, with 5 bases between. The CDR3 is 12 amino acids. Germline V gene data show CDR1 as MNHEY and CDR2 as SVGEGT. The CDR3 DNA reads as TGTGCCAGCAGTTACCCCTTCTACGAGCAGTACTTC. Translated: CASSYPFYEQYF.

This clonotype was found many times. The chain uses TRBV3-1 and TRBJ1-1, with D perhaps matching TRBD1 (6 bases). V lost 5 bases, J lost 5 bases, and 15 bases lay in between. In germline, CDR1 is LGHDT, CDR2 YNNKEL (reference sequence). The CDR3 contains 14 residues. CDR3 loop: CASSGRVTGTEAFF. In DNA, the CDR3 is TGTGCCAGCAGCGGGCGCGTTACAGGGACTGAAGCTTTCTTT.